This T cell receptor (beta chain) was found in a study of Tregs in tolerant kidney transplant recipients. Looked up from germline, CDR1 is GTSNPN and CDR2 is SVGIG (reference sequence). V was pared by 1 base and J by 5 bases, with 8 bases of the junction left unmatched. The CDR3 is made up of 15 amino acids. This clone was detected once. Profiled with immunoSEQ multiplex PCR; TCRdb holds only in-frame clones, not every one. The sample holds about 240,000 clones, roughly 80% seen once. The genes are TRBV30 and TRBJ2-5; 9 bases are shared with TRBD2. The sequence was obtained from a human donor in good health. Sequenced input: CD4+ T cells from blood. CDR3: CAWSGIAGVWETQYF. The CDR3 nucleotides are TGTGCCTGGAGTGGGATAGCGGGGGTGTGGGAGACCCAGTACTTC.